The clone carrying this T cell receptor beta chain showed up just a few times. Its target is not known. The CDR3 spans 14 residues. Between the trimmed V and J ends, which lost 4 bases and 3 bases, there was a span of 15 bases. Germline CDR1 is GTSNPN and CDR2 is SVGIG (reference sequence). Expressed TCRB transcripts got sequenced, as all isolated RNA was reverse transcribed. TCRdb's table, derived via immunoSEQ multiplex PCR, lists solely in-frame clones and lacks some. The data show some 250,000 clones, with approximately 10% seen just once and around 0.017% held by the top ten. This record comes from a study of beta chain features in type 1 diabetes. Overall study: The patient and healthy donor groups were comparable for age, gender and cell yields. Sorted cell examination encompassed approximately 110 million cells across all samples. Points from the study as a whole: Shortening of TCRB CDR3s, moderate but significant, appeared in all four CD4+ subsets of Type 1 diabetes patients. Insertion counts at VDJ junctions were lower in type 1 diabetes patients, who also showed more deletions there.

The sequence derives from a man aged 25-40 years with type 1 diabetes. The chain carries TRBV30 and TRBJ2-5, with D tentatively TRBD2 (7 bases). The sample consisted of naive CD4+ T cells from blood. This CDR3 is CAWTWGLAEETQYF. The CDR3 bases are TGTGCCTGGACCTGGGGGCTAGCGGAAGAGACCCAGTACTTC. Complete variable domain (other parts from reference TRBV30 and TRBJ2-5): SQTIHQWPATLVQPVGSPLSLECTVEGTSNPNLYWYRQAAGRGLQLLFYSVGIGQISSEVPQNLSASRPQDRQFILSSKKLLLSDSGFYLCAWTWGLAEETQYFGPGTRLLVL.